In this sample, the clone carrying this T cell receptor (beta chain) turned up once. These data originate in a study of patients and donors after allogeneic stem cell transplantation. The V gene's germline CDR1 is DFQATT and CDR2 SNEGSKA (reference sequence). With 0 bases removed from V and 0 bases from J, the gap between germline ends came to 10 bases. This CDR3 is built from 15 residues. TCRdb re-called the RT-PCR reads with MiXCR, one entry per CDR3 protein. Altogether 400,000 to 450,000 distinct CDR3 sequences are present, 16% being singletons, with the ten largest covering over 6%. This receptor was identified in a human donor who was either an allogeneic HSCT recipient or a stem cell or donor lymphocyte infusion donor (not recorded which). It is not recorded whose cells these are; they may come from a transplant donor. The chain recombines TRBV20-1 with TRBJ2-3; D unresolved. Sequenced sample: blood, either unsorted or a sorted T cell fraction (not recorded which). This CDR3 reads CSARDFSKSTDTQYF. In DNA form, the CDR3 reads TGCAGTGCTAGAGATTTTAGCAAAAGCACAGATACGCAGTATTTT.